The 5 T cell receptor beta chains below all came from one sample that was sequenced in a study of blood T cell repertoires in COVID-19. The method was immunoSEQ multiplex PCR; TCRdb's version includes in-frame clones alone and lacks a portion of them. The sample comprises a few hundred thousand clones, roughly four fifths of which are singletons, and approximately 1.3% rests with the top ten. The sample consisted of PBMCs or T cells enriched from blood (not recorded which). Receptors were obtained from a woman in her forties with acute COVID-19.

The CDR3 is CASSTIGRQRAFF. The CDR3 nucleotides read TGTGCCAGCAGCACGATCGGCAGGCAAAGGGCTTTCTTT. The V call is TRBV5-6, the J call TRBJ1-1, with D uncertain. V was shortened by 4 bases and J by 11 bases, with 18 bases between the two germline ends. The CDR3 is made up of 13 amino acids. Germline-derived CDR1 and CDR2 are SGHDT and YYEEEE.

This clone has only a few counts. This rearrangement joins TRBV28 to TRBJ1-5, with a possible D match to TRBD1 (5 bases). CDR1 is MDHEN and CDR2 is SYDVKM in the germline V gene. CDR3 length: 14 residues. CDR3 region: CAGAPSASNQPQHF. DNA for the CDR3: TGTGCAGGGGCGCCTTCCGCCAGCAATCAGCCCCAGCATTTT.

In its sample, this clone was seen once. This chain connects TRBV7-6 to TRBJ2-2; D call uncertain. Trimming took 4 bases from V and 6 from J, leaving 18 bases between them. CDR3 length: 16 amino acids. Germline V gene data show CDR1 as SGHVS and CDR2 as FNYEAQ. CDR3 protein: CASSSGLTALSGELFF. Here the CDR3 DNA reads TGTGCCAGCAGCTCAGGTTTAACGGCTTTGTCCGGGGAGCTGTTTTTT. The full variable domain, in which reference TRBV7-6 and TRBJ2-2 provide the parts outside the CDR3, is GAGVSQSPRYKVTKRGQDVALRCDPISGHVSLYWYRQALGQGPEFLTYFNYEAQQDKSGLPNDRFSAERPEGSISTLTIQRTEQRDSAMYRCASSSGLTALSGELFFGEGSRLTVL.

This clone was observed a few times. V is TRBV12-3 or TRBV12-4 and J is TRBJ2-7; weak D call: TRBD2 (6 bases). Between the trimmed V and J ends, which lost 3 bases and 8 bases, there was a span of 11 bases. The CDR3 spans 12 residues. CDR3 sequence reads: CASSFGGSKQYF. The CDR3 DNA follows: TGTGCCAGCAGTTTTGGGGGGTCCAAGCAGTACTTC.

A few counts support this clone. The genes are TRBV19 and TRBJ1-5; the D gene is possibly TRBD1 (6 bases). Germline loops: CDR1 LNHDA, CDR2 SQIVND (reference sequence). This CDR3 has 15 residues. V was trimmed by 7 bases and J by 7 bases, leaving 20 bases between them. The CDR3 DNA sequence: TGTGCCAGTAAGAGCAGGGGCCGGAACCTGCAGCCCCAGCATTTT. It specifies CASKSRGRNLQPQHF.